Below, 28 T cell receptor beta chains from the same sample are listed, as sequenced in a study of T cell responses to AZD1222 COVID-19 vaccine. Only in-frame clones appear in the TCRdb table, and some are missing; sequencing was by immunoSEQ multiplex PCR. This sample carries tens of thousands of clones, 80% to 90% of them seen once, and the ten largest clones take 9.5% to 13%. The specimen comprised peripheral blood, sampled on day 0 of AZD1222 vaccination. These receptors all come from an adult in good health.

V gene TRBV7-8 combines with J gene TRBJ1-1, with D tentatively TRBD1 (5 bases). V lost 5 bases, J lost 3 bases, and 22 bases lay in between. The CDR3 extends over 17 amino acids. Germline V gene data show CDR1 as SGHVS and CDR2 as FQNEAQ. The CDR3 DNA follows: TGTGCCAGCAGCAAGTACAGGACGGAACGAGGGCACACTGAAGCTTTCTTT. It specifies CASSKYRTERGHTEAFF.

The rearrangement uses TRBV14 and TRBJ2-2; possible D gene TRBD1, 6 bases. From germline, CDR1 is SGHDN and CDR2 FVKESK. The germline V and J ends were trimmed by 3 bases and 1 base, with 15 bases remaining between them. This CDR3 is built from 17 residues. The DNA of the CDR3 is TGTGCCAGCAGCCAGCCCTTGACAGGTTTGAACACCGGGGAGCTGTTTTTT. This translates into CASSQPLTGLNTGELFF.

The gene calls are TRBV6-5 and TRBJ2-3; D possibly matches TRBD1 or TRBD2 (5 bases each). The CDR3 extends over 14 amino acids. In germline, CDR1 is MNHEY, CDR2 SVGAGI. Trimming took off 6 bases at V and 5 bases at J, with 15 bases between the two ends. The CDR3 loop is CASSTPGGGDTQYF. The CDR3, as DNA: TGTGCCAGCAGCACGCCGGGTGGGGGAGATACGCAGTATTTT.

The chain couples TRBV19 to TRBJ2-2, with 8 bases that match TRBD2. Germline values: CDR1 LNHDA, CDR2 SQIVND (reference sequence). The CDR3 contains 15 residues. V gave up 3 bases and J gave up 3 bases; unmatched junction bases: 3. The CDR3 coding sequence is TGTGCCAGTAGTATCGGGGGGGTGGACACCGGGGAGCTGTTTTTT. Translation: CASSIGGVDTGELFF. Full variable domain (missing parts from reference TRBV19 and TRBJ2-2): DGGITQSPKYLFRKEGQNVTLSCEQNLNHDAMYWYRQDPGQGLRLIYYSQIVNDFQKGDIAEGYSVSREKKESFPLTVTSAQKNPTAFYLCASSIGGVDTGELFFGEGSRLTVL.

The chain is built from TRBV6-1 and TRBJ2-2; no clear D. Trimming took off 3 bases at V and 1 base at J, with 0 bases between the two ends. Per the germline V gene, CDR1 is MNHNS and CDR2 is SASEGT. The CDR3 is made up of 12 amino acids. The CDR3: CASSENTGELFF. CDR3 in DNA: TGTGCCAGCAGTGAGAACACCGGGGAGCTGTTTTTT.

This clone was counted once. CDR3: CASSLQSGAGYEQFF. The CDR3 DNA is TGTGCCAGCAGCTTACAATCGGGAGCAGGGTATGAGCAGTTCTTC. The chain is built from TRBV7-9 and TRBJ2-1; possibly TRBD2 for D (6 bases). The CDR3 length is 15 residues. The germline V and J ends were trimmed by 2 bases and 8 bases, with 16 bases remaining between them. Germline V gene sequence: CDR1 SEHNR, CDR2 FQNEAQ (reference sequence).

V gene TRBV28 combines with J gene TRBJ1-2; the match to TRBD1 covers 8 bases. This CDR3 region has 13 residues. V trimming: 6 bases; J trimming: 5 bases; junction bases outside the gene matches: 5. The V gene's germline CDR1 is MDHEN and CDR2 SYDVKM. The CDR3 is CASSLQGGYGYTF. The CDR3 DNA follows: TGTGCCAGCAGCTTACAGGGGGGATATGGCTACACCTTC.

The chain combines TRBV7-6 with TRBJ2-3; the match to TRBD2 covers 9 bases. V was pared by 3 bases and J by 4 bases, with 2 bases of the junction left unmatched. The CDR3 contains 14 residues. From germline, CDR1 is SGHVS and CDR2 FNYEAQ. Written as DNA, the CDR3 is TGTGCCAGCAGCTTCGGCGGGAGGGCAGATACGCAGTATTTT. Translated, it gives CASSFGGRADTQYF.

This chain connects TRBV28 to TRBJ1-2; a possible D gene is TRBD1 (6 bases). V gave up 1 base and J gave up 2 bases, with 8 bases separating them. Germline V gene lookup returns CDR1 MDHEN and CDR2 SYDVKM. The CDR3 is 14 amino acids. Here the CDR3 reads CASSLLQGNYGYTF. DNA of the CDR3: TGTGCCAGCAGTTTATTACAGGGCAACTATGGCTACACCTTC.

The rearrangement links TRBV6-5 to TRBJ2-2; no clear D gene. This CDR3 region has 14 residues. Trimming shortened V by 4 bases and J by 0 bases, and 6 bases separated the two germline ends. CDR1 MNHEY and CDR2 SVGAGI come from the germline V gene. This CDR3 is CASSSGSNTGELFF. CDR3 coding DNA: TGTGCCAGCAGTTCCGGATCGAACACCGGGGAGCTGTTTTTT.

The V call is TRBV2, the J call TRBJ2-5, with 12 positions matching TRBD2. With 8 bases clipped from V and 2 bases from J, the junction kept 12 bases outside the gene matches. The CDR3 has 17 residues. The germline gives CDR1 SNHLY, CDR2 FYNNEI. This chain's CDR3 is CASWLASGGARQETQYF. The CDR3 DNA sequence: TGTGCCAGCTGGCTGGCTAGCGGGGGGGCTAGGCAAGAGACCCAGTACTTC.

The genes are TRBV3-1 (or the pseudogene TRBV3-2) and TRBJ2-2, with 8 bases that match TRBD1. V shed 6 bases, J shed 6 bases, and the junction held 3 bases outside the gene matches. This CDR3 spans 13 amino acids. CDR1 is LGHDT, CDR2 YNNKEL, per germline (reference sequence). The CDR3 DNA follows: TGTGCCAGCAGGTCACAGGGGGCCGGGGAGCTGTTTTTT. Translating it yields CASRSQGAGELFF.

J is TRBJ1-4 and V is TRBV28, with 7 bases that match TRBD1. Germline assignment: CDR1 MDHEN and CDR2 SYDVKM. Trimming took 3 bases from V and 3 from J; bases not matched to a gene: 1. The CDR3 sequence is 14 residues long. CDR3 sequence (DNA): TGTGCCAGCAGTTTTACAGGGGCTAATGAAAAACTGTTTTTT. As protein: CASSFTGANEKLFF.

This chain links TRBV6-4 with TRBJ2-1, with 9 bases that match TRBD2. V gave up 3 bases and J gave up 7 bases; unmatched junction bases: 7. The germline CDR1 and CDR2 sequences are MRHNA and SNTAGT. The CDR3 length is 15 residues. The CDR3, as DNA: TGTGCCAGCAGTGAAGGGCTAGCGGGGTTTAATGAGCAGTTCTTC. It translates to CASSEGLAGFNEQFF.

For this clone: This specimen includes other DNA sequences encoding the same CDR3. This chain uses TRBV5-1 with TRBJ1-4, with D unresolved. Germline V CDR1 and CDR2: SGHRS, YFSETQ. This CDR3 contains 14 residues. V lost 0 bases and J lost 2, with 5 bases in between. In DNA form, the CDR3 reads TGCGCCAGCAGCTTGGACGGCACTAATGAAAAACTGTTTTTT. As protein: CASSLDGTNEKLFF. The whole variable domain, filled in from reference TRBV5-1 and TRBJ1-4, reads KAGVTQTPRYLIKTRGQQVTLSCSPISGHRSVSWYQQTPGQGLQFLFEYFSETQRNKGNFPGRFSGRQFSNSRSEMNVSTLELGDSALYLCASSLDGTNEKLFFGSGTQLSVL.

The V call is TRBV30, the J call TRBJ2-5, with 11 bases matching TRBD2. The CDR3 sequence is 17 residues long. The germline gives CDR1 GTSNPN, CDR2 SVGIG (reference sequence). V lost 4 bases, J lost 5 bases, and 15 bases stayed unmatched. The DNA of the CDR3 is TGTGCCTGGAAAACGGGAGGGTTAACTAGCGGGGGTGAGACCCAGTACTTC. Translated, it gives CAWKTGGLTSGGETQYF.

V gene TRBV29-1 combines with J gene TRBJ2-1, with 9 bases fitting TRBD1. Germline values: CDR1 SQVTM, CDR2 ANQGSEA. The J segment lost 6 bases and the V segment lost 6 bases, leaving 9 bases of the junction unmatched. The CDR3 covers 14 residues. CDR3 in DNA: TGCAGCGTCACGGGACAGGGTGGGGTCAATGAGCAGTTCTTC. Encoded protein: CSVTGQGGVNEQFF.

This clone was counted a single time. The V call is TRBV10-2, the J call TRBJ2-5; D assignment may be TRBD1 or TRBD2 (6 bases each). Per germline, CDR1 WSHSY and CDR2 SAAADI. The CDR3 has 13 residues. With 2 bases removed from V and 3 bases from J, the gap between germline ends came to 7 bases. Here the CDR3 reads CASSERGEETQYF. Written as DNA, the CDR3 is TGCGCCAGCAGTGAGAGGGGGGAAGAGACCCAGTACTTC.

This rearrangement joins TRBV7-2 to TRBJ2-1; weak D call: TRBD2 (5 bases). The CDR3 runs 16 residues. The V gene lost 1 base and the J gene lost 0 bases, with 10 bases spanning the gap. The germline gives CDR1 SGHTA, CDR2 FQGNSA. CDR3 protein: CASSLGPGSSYNEQFF. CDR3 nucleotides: TGTGCCAGCAGCTTAGGTCCGGGAAGCTCCTACAATGAGCAGTTCTTC.

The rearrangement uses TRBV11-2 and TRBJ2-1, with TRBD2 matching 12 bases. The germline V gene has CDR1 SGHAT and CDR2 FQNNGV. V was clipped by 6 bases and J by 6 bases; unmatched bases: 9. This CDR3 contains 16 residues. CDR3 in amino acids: CASSPSSGRVGNEQFF. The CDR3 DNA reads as TGTGCCAGCAGTCCATCTAGCGGGAGGGTGGGCAATGAGCAGTTCTTC.

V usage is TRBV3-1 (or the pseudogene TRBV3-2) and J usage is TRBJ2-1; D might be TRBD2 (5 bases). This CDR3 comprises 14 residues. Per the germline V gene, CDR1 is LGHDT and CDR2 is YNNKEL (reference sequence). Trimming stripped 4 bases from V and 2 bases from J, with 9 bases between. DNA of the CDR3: TGTGCCAGCAGCCTTTCCGGGACCTACAATGAGCAGTTCTTC. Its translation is CASSLSGTYNEQFF.

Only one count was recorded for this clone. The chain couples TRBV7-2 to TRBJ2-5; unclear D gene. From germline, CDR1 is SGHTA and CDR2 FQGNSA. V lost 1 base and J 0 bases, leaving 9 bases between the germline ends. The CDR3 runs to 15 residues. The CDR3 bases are TGTGCCAGCAGCTTAGATACCGAGTACCAAGAGACCCAGTACTTC. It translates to CASSLDTEYQETQYF.

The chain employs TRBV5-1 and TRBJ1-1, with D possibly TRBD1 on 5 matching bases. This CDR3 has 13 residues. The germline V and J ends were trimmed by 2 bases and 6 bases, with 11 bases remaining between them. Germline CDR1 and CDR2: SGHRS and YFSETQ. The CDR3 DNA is TGCGCCAGCAGCTTATCTGGGGCCGCTGAAGCTTTCTTT. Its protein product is CASSLSGAAEAFF.

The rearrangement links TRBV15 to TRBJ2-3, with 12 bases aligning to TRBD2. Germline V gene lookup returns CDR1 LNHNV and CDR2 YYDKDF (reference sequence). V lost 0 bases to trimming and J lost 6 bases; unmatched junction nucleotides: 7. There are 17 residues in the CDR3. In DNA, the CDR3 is TGTGCCACCAGCAGAGATCCCACTAGCGGGAGGTGGGATACGCAGTATTTT. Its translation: CATSRDPTSGRWDTQYF.

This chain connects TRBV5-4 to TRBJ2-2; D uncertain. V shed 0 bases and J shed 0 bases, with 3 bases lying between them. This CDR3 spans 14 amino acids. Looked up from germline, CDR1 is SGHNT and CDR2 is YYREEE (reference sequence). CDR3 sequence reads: CASSLEANTGELFF. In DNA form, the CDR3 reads TGTGCCAGCAGCTTGGAGGCGAACACCGGGGAGCTGTTTTTT.

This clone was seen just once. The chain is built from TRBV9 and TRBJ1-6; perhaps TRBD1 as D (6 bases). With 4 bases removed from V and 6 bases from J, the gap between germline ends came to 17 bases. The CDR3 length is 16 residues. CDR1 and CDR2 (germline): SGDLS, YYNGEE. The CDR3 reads CASSLQGMGANSPLHF. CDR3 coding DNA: TGTGCCAGCAGCTTGCAGGGCATGGGGGCTAATTCACCCCTCCACTTT.

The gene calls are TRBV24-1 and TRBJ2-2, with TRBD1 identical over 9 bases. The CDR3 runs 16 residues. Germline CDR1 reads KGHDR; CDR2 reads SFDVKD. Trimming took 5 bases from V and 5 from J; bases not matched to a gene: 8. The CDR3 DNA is TGTGCCACCAGTGGCACCGGGACAGGGAGGACCGGGGAGCTGTTTTTT. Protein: CATSGTGTGRTGELFF.

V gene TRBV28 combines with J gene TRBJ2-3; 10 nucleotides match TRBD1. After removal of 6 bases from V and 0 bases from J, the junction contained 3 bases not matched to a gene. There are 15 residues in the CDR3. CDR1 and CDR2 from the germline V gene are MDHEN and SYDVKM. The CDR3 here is CASSPGQGSTDTQYF. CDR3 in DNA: TGTGCCAGCAGCCCGGGACAGGGGAGCACAGATACGCAGTATTTT.